This TCR beta chain emerged from a study of T cells in Graves' hyperthyroidism and ophthalmopathy. There were TCR beta CDR3 regions amplified from RNA transcripts. Carried out on the TCR CDR3, a first-round RT-PCR used the HTBI primer set. One entry per CDR3 protein results from TCRdb running MiXCR on the multiplex PCR reads. The data show 550,000 to 650,000 distinct CDR3 sequences, about 14% seen once. The CDR3 has 14 residues. Germline V gene data show CDR1 as SGHAT and CDR2 as FQNNGV. V was trimmed by 1 base and J by 5 bases, leaving 11 bases between them. Subjects aged 18 to 65 presented with newly diagnosed hyperthyroidism of less than 2 months' duration. First hyperthyroidism diagnosis is when the blood sample was obtained, before any ophthalmopathy symptoms. Fresh 10 ml peripheral blood yielded PBMCs.

V gene TRBV11-2 combines with J gene TRBJ1-1; the D is unclear. The source of this sequence is a woman aged 25 to 45 with Graves' hyperthyroidism that later progressed to Graves' ophthalmopathy. Source material: blood. The DNA for the CDR3 is TGTGCCAGCAGCTTAGTAGGGTTAGGTACTGAAGCTTTCTTT. Amino acids: CASSLVGLGTEAFF. The full variable domain, rest sourced from reference TRBV11-2 and TRBJ1-1, is EAGVAQSPRYKIIEKRQSVAFWCNPISGHATLYWYQQILGQGPKLLIQFQNNGVVDDSQLPKDRFSAERLKGVDSTLKIQPAKLEDSAVYLCASSLVGLGTEAFFGQGTRLTVV.